Following are 15 T cell receptor beta chains from one sample sequenced in a study of blood T cell repertoires in COVID-19. Produced via immunoSEQ multiplex PCR; TCRdb's table is partial and in-frame only. Of 40,000 or so clones in the sample, 84% were seen once. The sample was peripheral blood. The source of these receptors is a man aged 60 to 69 with COVID-19, enrolled during active disease.

This sequence joins TRBV7-6 and TRBJ2-7, with 8 bases that match TRBD1. Germline V gene lookup returns CDR1 SGHVS and CDR2 FNYEAQ. The junction had 5 bases not matched to a gene; V was cut back by 1 base and J by 0 bases. This CDR3 is 16 amino acids long. The CDR3 spells CASSLGPTGDSYEQYF. CDR3 nucleotide sequence: TGTGCCAGCAGCTTAGGCCCGACAGGGGACTCCTACGAGCAGTACTTC.

This rearrangement joins TRBV3-1 (or the pseudogene TRBV3-2) to TRBJ1-5, with TRBD1 matching 7 bases. Trimming took 6 bases from V and 5 from J; bases not matched to a gene: 4. This CDR3 has 13 residues. Germline lookup yields CDR1 LGHDT and CDR2 YNNKEL (reference sequence). The CDR3 region is CASSPDRDQPQHF. As DNA, the CDR3 is TGTGCCAGCAGTCCCGACAGGGATCAGCCCCAGCATTTT.

The V gene is TRBV12-3 or TRBV12-4, the J gene TRBJ2-1; TRBD1 aligns across 7 bases. V shed 5 bases, J shed 6 bases, and the junction held 4 bases outside the gene matches. The CDR3 loop spans 13 amino acids. This CDR3 reads CASSPRQGNEQFF. DNA of the CDR3: TGTGCCAGCAGTCCAAGACAGGGCAATGAGCAGTTCTTC.

This clone was seen a few times. The J gene is TRBJ1-1, the V gene TRBV19, with unresolved D. From germline, CDR1 is LNHDA and CDR2 SQIVND (reference sequence). The CDR3 runs to 12 residues. V dropped 2 bases and J dropped 4 bases, with 5 bases sitting between them. CDR3 region: CASSIRGTEAFF. CDR3 sequence (DNA): TGTGCCAGTAGTATACGGGGCACTGAAGCTTTCTTT. Looking up the rest from reference TRBV19 and TRBJ1-1 gives the full variable domain: DGGITQSPKYLFRKEGQNVTLSCEQNLNHDAMYWYRQDPGQGLRLIYYSQIVNDFQKGDIAEGYSVSREKKESFPLTVTSAQKNPTAFYLCASSIRGTEAFFGQGTRLTVV.

The rearrangement links TRBV28 to TRBJ2-7, with D maybe TRBD1 (5 bases). Trimming shortened V by 7 bases and J by 7 bases, and 14 bases separated the two germline ends. Per germline, CDR1 MDHEN and CDR2 SYDVKM. The CDR3 has 12 residues. This chain's CDR3 is CASKGVTEEQYF. The CDR3 DNA reads TGTGCCAGCAAAGGGGTTACGGAGGAGCAGTACTTC.

This rearrangement joins TRBV7-9 to TRBJ1-2; no clear D. The CDR3 loop spans 13 amino acids. Germline V CDR1 and CDR2: SEHNR, FQNEAQ (reference sequence). The germline V and J ends were trimmed by 4 bases and 7 bases, with 13 bases remaining between them. This CDR3 is CASSSPRSTGYTF. DNA for the CDR3: TGTGCCAGCAGCTCTCCGCGCTCTACTGGCTACACCTTC.

The J gene is TRBJ1-6, the V gene TRBV7-9, with D perhaps matching TRBD1 (5 bases). This CDR3 has 13 amino acids. Per the germline V gene, CDR1 is SEHNR and CDR2 is FQNEAQ (reference sequence). Trimming stripped 3 bases from V and 7 bases from J, with 7 bases between. The CDR3 DNA is TGTGCCAGCAGCTTGGGGCCAAATTCACCCCTCCACTTT. Translation gives CASSLGPNSPLHF.

The J gene is TRBJ2-1, the V gene TRBV18; 7 positions agree with TRBD1. The CDR3 has 15 amino acids. V dropped 3 bases and J dropped 0; count of bases not matched to a gene: 2. Germline V CDR1 and CDR2: KGHSH, LQKENI. The CDR3 DNA reads TGTGCCAGCTCACCGGGACAGAGCTCCTACAATGAGCAGTTCTTC. Encoded protein: CASSPGQSSYNEQFF. The full variable domain, with the rest looked up from reference TRBV18 and TRBJ2-1, is NAGVMQNPRHLVRRRGQEARLRCSPMKGHSHVYWYRQLPEEGLKFMVYLQKENIIDESGMPKERFSAEFPKEGPSILRIQQVVRGDSAAYFCASSPGQSSYNEQFFGPGTRLTVL.

As concerns this clone: The junction and the germline gene differ at one end; a read error may be behind it. The same CDR3 is also encoded by other DNA sequences in this sample. J is TRBJ1-3 and V is TRBV3-1 (or the pseudogene TRBV3-2), with a possible D match to TRBD1 (5 bases). CDR3 length equals 14 residues. Germline CDR1 LGHDT, CDR2 YNNKEL (reference sequence). CDR3 coding DNA: TGTGCCAGTAGCCGACCAGGGCGCGGAAACACCATATATTTT. It specifies CASSRPGRGNTIYF.

This clone was recorded a few times. V is TRBV10-3 and J is TRBJ1-5, with D perhaps TRBD1 (6 bases). The CDR3 has 13 amino acids. From germline, CDR1 is ENHRY and CDR2 SYGVKD. The V end was cut by 3 bases, the J end by 7 bases, with 10 bases between. CDR3 loop: CAISEQGRQPQHF. DNA of the CDR3: TGTGCCATCAGTGAACAGGGCAGGCAGCCCCAGCATTTT.

J is TRBJ1-2 and V is TRBV25-1, with a possible D match to TRBD1 (6 bases). The CDR3 spans 14 residues. Germline-derived CDR1 and CDR2 are MGHDK and SYGVNS. V lost 2 bases and J 4 bases, leaving 11 bases between the germline ends. CDR3 sequence reads: CASSEGAGVYGYTF. The DNA for the CDR3 is TGTGCCAGCAGTGAAGGGGCAGGGGTCTATGGCTACACCTTC.

This clone turned up a few times. The CDR3 sequence: CASSYDGEGTEAFF. The DNA of the CDR3 is TGTGCCAGCAGTTACGATGGGGAGGGCACTGAAGCTTTCTTT. The chain joins TRBV6-2 or TRBV6-3 to TRBJ1-1; D uncertain. Germline CDR1 reads MNHEY; CDR2 reads SVGEGT. The CDR3 consists of 14 residues. V shed 2 bases and J shed 4 bases, with 11 bases lying between them.

The chain joins TRBV28 to TRBJ1-6; 9 bases match TRBD1. This CDR3 comprises 16 residues. The germline V gene has CDR1 MDHEN and CDR2 SYDVKM. The J segment lost 5 bases and the V segment lost 7 bases, leaving 9 bases of the junction unmatched. The CDR3 region is CASNPTGGEDNSPLHF. CDR3 sequence (DNA): TGTGCCAGCAACCCCACAGGGGGCGAGGATAATTCACCCCTCCACTTT.

The rearrangement links TRBV2 to TRBJ1-6; D call uncertain. V lost 7 bases to trimming and J lost 0 bases, with 13 bases between them. The CDR3 consists of 16 residues. Per the germline V gene, CDR1 is SNHLY and CDR2 is FYNNEI. In DNA, the CDR3 is TGTGCCAGCACCTTGGACGGGAGCTCCTATAATTCACCCCTCCACTTT. Its protein product is CASTLDGSSYNSPLHF.

V and J are TRBV6-5 and TRBJ1-2; 8 bases align to TRBD1. Germline V gives CDR1 MNHEY, CDR2 SVGAGI. Unmatched junction bases numbered 6, after V lost 5 bases and J lost 4 bases. CDR3 length equals 14 residues. Here the CDR3 reads CASSPGTGVYGYTF. The CDR3 DNA reads TGTGCCAGCAGTCCCGGGACAGGCGTCTATGGCTACACCTTC.